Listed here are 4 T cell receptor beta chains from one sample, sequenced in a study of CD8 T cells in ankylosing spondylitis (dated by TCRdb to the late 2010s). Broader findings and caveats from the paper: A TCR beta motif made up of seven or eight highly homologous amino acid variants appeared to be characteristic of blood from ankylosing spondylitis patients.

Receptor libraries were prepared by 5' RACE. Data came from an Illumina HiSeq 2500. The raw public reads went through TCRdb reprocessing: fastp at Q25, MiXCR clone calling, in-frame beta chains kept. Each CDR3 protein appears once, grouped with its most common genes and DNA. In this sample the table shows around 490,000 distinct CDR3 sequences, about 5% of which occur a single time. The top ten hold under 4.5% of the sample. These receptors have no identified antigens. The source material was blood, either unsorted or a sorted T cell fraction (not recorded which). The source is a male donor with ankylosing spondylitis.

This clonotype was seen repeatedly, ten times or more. Written as DNA, the CDR3 is TGTGCCAGCAGCCCCTGGGGGGGTCAAGAGACCCAGTACTTC. Protein: CASSPWGGQETQYF. The chain couples TRBV7-2 to TRBJ2-5; 7 bases match TRBD2. Per the germline V gene, CDR1 is SGHTA and CDR2 is FQGNSA. The CDR3 sequence is 14 residues long. J lost 2 bases, V lost 5 bases, and 5 bases had no gene match.

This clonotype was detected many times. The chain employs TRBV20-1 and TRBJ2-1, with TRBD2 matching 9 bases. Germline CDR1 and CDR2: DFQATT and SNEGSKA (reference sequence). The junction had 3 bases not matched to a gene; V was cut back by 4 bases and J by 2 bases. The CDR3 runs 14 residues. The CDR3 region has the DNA TGCAGTGCTACGCGGGGGGGCGCCTACAATGAGCAGTTCTTC. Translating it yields CSATRGGAYNEQFF.

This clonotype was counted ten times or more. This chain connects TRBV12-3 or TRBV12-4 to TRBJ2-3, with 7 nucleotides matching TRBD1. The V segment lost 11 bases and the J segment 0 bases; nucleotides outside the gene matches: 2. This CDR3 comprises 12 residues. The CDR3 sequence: CAGQASTDTQYF. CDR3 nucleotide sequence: TGTGCCGGACAGGCTAGCACAGATACGCAGTATTTT.

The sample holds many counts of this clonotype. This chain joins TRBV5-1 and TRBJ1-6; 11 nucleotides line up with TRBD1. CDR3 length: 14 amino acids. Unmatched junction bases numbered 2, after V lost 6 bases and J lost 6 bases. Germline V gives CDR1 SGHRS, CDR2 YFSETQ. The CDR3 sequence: CASTGTGGNSPLHF. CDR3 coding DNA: TGCGCCAGCACGGGGACAGGGGGTAATTCACCCCTCCACTTT.